The 25 T cell receptor beta chains below come from one sample, sequenced in a study of CD8+ T cells in alopecia areata. Reverse transcription of extracted RNA yielded cDNA, which provided the sequencing template. This table comes from immunoSEQ multiplex PCR, and its TCRdb copy is limited to in-frame clones, with some not included. This table holds approximately 150,000 clones, around 87% found once. The source material was CD8+ T cells sorted from blood, sampled at week 0. The receptors stem from a human donor with alopecia areata.

This clone has just one count. The gene calls are TRBV6-5 and TRBJ2-2; a possible D gene is TRBD2 (5 bases). The CDR3 runs 13 residues. V was shortened by 8 bases and J by 0 bases, with 7 bases between the two germline ends. Per the germline V gene, CDR1 is MNHEY and CDR2 is SVGAGI. The CDR3 region has the DNA TGTGCCAGCTTGGAGGCGAACACCGGGGAGCTGTTTTTT. Amino acids: CASLEANTGELFF.

The rearrangement links TRBV6-5 to TRBJ1-1; TRBD1 aligns across 7 bases. The trim removed 2 bases at V and 8 bases at J, leaving 8 bases unmatched. Germline CDR1 and CDR2: MNHEY and SVGAGI. The CDR3 extends over 14 amino acids. CDR3 region: CASSYGRTGLEAFF. In DNA form, the CDR3 reads TGTGCCAGCAGTTACGGCAGGACAGGCTTGGAAGCTTTCTTT.

J is TRBJ1-1 and V is TRBV29-1; 10 positions agree with TRBD1. CDR1 is SQVTM, CDR2 ANQGSEA, per germline. The CDR3 spans 15 residues. The trim removed 4 bases at V and 4 bases at J, leaving 9 bases unmatched. CDR3 in amino acids: CSVVVGDRGGTEAFF. The CDR3 coding sequence is TGCAGCGTTGTAGTCGGGGACAGGGGTGGCACTGAAGCTTTCTTT.

This chain connects TRBV4-2 to TRBJ2-1; D gene uncertain. In germline, CDR1 is LGHNA, CDR2 YNFKEQ. V shed 0 bases and J shed 2 bases, with 11 bases lying between them. The CDR3 length is 16 residues. The CDR3, as DNA: TGTGCCAGCAGCCAAGATCCTAGTCCCACCTACAATGAGCAGTTCTTC. This encodes CASSQDPSPTYNEQFF.

The chain combines TRBV27 with TRBJ1-2, with D possibly being TRBD1 (5 bases). Looked up from germline, CDR1 is MNHEY and CDR2 is SMNVEV (reference sequence). This CDR3 has 14 residues. Trimming took off 2 bases at V and 2 bases at J, with 9 bases between the two ends. CDR3: CASSLQGANYGYTF. CDR3 nucleotides: TGTGCCAGCAGTTTACAGGGTGCGAACTATGGCTACACCTTC.

The chain employs TRBV30 and TRBJ2-1; 10 bases fit TRBD2. The CDR3 is 16 amino acids. Trimming at V came to 7 bases and at J to 7 bases, leaving 16 bases not matched to a gene. Germline CDR1 reads GTSNPN; CDR2 reads SVGIG (reference sequence). In DNA, the CDR3 is TGTGCCTTGAATCCAGCTAGCGGGAGTTATTGGAATGAGCAGTTCTTC. It encodes CALNPASGSYWNEQFF. Together with reference TRBV30 and TRBJ2-1, the CDR3 gives the full variable domain: SQTIHQWPATLVQPVGSPLSLECTVEGTSNPNLYWYRQAAGRGLQLLFYSVGIGQISSEVPQNLSASRPQDRQFILSSKKLLLSDSGFYLCALNPASGSYWNEQFFGPGTRLTVL.

V usage is TRBV27 and J usage is TRBJ2-2; possibly TRBD1 for D (7 bases). Germline lookup yields CDR1 MNHEY and CDR2 SMNVEV (reference sequence). The CDR3 has 14 amino acids. The germline V and J ends were trimmed by 2 bases and 13 bases, with 17 bases remaining between them. The CDR3 DNA reads TGTGCCAGCAGTTTAAGGGGCGCAGGGGGAGGGCTGTTTTTT. It specifies CASSLRGAGGGLFF.

The gene calls are TRBV10-1 and TRBJ2-5; 7 bases line up with TRBD2. The J call may not be correct, given that the DNA end is closer to TRBJ2-7. CDR3 length equals 13 residues. Germline V gene sequence: CDR1 WNHNN, CDR2 SYGVQD (reference sequence). The CDR3 DNA reads as TGCGCCAGCAGTGCGGGACTAAACTACGAGCAGTACTTC. The encoded protein is CASSAGLNYEQYF.

CDR3 amino acids: CASSSGAQYNEQFF. In DNA form, the CDR3 reads TGTGCCAGCAGCTCCGGGGCGCAGTACAATGAGCAGTTCTTC. This rearrangement joins TRBV11-3 to TRBJ2-1, with D perhaps given as TRBD1 or TRBD2 (5 bases each). V dropped 4 bases and J dropped 4 bases, with 11 bases sitting between them. The CDR3 has 14 residues. CDR1 and CDR2 (germline): SGHNT, YENEEA.

The chain recombines TRBV4-1 with TRBJ1-1; 7 positions agree with TRBD1. The J segment lost 4 bases and the V segment lost 3 bases, leaving 5 bases of the junction unmatched. The CDR3 covers 14 residues. Germline V gene sequence: CDR1 MGHRA, CDR2 YSYEKL. The CDR3 region is CASSHRQGSTEAFF. The CDR3 region has the DNA TGCGCCAGCAGCCACAGACAGGGTAGCACTGAAGCTTTCTTT.

The J gene is TRBJ2-1, the V gene TRBV6-1; D possibly corresponds to TRBD1 (5 bases). Trimming cost V 4 bases and J 10 bases, with 11 bases left between them. The CDR3 runs to 12 residues. Germline CDR1 and CDR2: MNHNS and SASEGT. The CDR3: CASSGRSGEQFF. Written as DNA, the CDR3 is TGTGCCAGCAGTGGTCGATCAGGGGAGCAGTTCTTC.

The chain carries TRBV6-1 and TRBJ2-1, with no clear D. V was shortened by 1 base and J by 6 bases, with 7 bases between the two germline ends. The germline V gene has CDR1 MNHNS and CDR2 SASEGT. This CDR3 is 13 amino acids long. Here the CDR3 DNA reads TGTGCCAGCAGTGAAGACTATCTCAATGAGCAGTTCTTC. Protein: CASSEDYLNEQFF.

The gene calls are TRBV30 and TRBJ2-1, with TRBD1 identical over 7 bases. This CDR3 comprises 13 residues. Germline trimming cut 0 bases from V and 5 bases from J; bases unmatched to any gene: 1. Germline CDR1 is GTSNPN and CDR2 is SVGIG (reference sequence). The chain's CDR3 is CAWSVTGDNEQFF. The CDR3 bases are TGTGCCTGGAGTGTCACAGGGGACAATGAGCAGTTCTTC.

The V and J genes are TRBV30 and TRBJ2-7; no firm D call. This CDR3 comprises 12 residues. Germline V gene data show CDR1 as GTSNPN and CDR2 as SVGIG (reference sequence). The V end was cut by 5 bases, the J end by 3 bases, with 11 bases between. For the CDR3, the DNA is TGTGCCTGGGGGTCACCAGTCTACGAGCAGTACTTC. Amino acid sequence: CAWGSPVYEQYF. The entire variable domain, with the rest obtained from reference TRBV30 and TRBJ2-7, is as follows: SQTIHQWPATLVQPVGSPLSLECTVEGTSNPNLYWYRQAAGRGLQLLFYSVGIGQISSEVPQNLSASRPQDRQFILSSKKLLLSDSGFYLCAWGSPVYEQYFGPGTRLTVT.

The chain is built from TRBV27 and TRBJ1-2, with D perhaps TRBD1 (6 bases). V dropped 3 bases and J dropped 7 bases, with 18 bases sitting between them. This CDR3 is 15 amino acids long. Germline V gene lookup returns CDR1 MNHEY and CDR2 SMNVEV (reference sequence). CDR3 in DNA: TGTGCCAGCAGTTTTATATCGGGGGCGCGTTTTGGCTACACCTTC. Translated, it gives CASSFISGARFGYTF.

Written as DNA, the CDR3 is TGTGCCAGTAATGGCGGGAGGGCCAGGCCCGGGGAGCTGTTTTTT. Translated: CASNGGRARPGELFF. The V gene is TRBV19, the J gene TRBJ2-2, with 9 positions matching TRBD2. The CDR3 sequence is 15 residues long. V lost 7 bases and J lost 6; bases outside the gene matches: 9. CDR1 is LNHDA and CDR2 is SQIVND in the germline V gene (reference sequence). The variable domain in full, with the rest retrieved from reference TRBV19 and TRBJ2-2, is DGGITQSPKYLFRKEGQNVTLSCEQNLNHDAMYWYRQDPGQGLRLIYYSQIVNDFQKGDIAEGYSVSREKKESFPLTVTSAQKNPTAFYLCASNGGRARPGELFFGEGSRLTVL.

This sequence joins TRBV4-1 and TRBJ2-2; D is unclear. This CDR3 contains 15 residues. Trimming cost V 0 bases and J 4 bases, with 9 bases left between them. Germline V gene data show CDR1 as MGHRA and CDR2 as YSYEKL. The CDR3 protein is CASSQEAMGTGELFF. The DNA of the CDR3 is TGCGCCAGCAGCCAAGAGGCAATGGGCACCGGGGAGCTGTTTTTT.

The chain uses TRBV2 and TRBJ2-2; 7 bases map to TRBD1. The germline gives CDR1 SNHLY, CDR2 FYNNEI. J lost 5 bases, V lost 7 bases, and 10 bases had no gene match. The CDR3 loop spans 15 amino acids. The CDR3 coding sequence is TGTGCCAGCACCGTCAGCGGACAGGTGACCGGGGAGCTGTTTTTT. Its protein product is CASTVSGQVTGELFF. Combining the CDR3 with reference TRBV2 and TRBJ2-2 gives the whole variable domain EPEVTQTPSHQVTQMGQEVILRCVPISNHLYFYWYRQILGQKVEFLVSFYNNEISEKSEIFDDQFSVERPDGSNFTLKIRSTKLEDSAMYFCASTVSGQVTGELFFGEGSRLTVL.

This chain uses TRBV11-2 with TRBJ1-3; D ambiguous. This CDR3 comprises 16 residues. From germline, CDR1 is SGHAT and CDR2 FQNNGV. V was clipped by 1 base and J by 0 bases, with 10 bases between them. CDR3 loop: CASSLVFRSSGNTIYF. CDR3 sequence (DNA): TGTGCCAGCAGCTTAGTTTTCCGGTCCTCTGGAAACACCATATATTTT. Based on the CDR3 plus reference TRBV11-2 and TRBJ1-3, the full variable domain is EAGVAQSPRYKIIEKRQSVAFWCNPISGHATLYWYQQILGQGPKLLIQFQNNGVVDDSQLPKDRFSAERLKGVDSTLKIQPAKLEDSAVYLCASSLVFRSSGNTIYFGEGSWLTVV.

The chain joins TRBV7-3 to TRBJ2-2, with a possible D match to TRBD2 (6 bases). The CDR3 runs 18 residues. Trimming left V 5 bases short and J 0 bases short, with 19 bases between. The V gene's germline CDR1 is SGHTA and CDR2 FQGTGA. The CDR3 nucleotides read TGTGCCAGCAGCCTCCTTGTCGGGGGTCCCCCGAACACCGGGGAGCTGTTTTTT. Translating gives CASSLLVGGPPNTGELFF.

The gene calls are TRBV7-3 and TRBJ2-1; 9 bases are shared with TRBD2. The V segment lost 5 bases and the J segment 0 bases; nucleotides outside the gene matches: 5. Germline V gene data show CDR1 as SGHTA and CDR2 as FQGTGA. CDR3 length equals 16 residues. CDR3 DNA sequence: TGTGCCAGCAGCACTAGCGGGTCTAGCTCCTACAATGAGCAGTTCTTC. This codes for CASSTSGSSSYNEQFF.

This clone was recorded once. The V and J genes are TRBV27 and TRBJ2-7; D may match TRBD1 or TRBD2 (5 bases each). The CDR3 runs 14 residues. CDR1 is MNHEY and CDR2 is SMNVEV in the germline V gene (reference sequence). V shed 10 bases and J shed 6 bases, with 22 bases lying between them. DNA for the CDR3: TGTGCCACCGGCTACGGGCTGGGACGTGGCGAGCAGTACTTC. This translates into CATGYGLGRGEQYF.

The genes are TRBV5-4 and TRBJ2-5, with 9 positions matching TRBD1. The junction had 5 bases not matched to a gene; V was cut back by 4 bases and J by 4 bases. The CDR3 is 14 amino acids. The V gene's germline CDR1 is SGHNT and CDR2 YYREEE (reference sequence). CDR3 protein: CASSVQGAPETQYF. CDR3 DNA sequence: TGTGCCAGCAGCGTACAGGGGGCGCCAGAGACCCAGTACTTC.

This chain links TRBV6-6 with TRBJ2-1; D call uncertain. This CDR3 has 16 amino acids. V lost 7 bases and J 8 bases, leaving 24 bases between the germline ends. The germline CDR1 and CDR2 sequences are MNHNY and SVGAGI (reference sequence). CDR3: CASTMSLGSLEDEQFF. The CDR3 region has the DNA TGTGCCAGCACGATGAGCTTAGGGTCTCTAGAAGATGAGCAGTTCTTC.

A word on this clone: The sample contains more than one DNA sequence encoding this CDR3. The chain employs TRBV27 and TRBJ1-1; 7 bases are a match to TRBD1. The CDR3 contains 15 residues. The trim removed 2 bases at V and 4 bases at J, leaving 7 bases unmatched. The germline CDR1 and CDR2 sequences are MNHEY and SMNVEV (reference sequence). The CDR3 protein is CASSLTFNRGTEAFF. The CDR3, as DNA: TGTGCCAGCAGTTTAACCTTCAACAGGGGCACTGAAGCTTTCTTT.